One sample yielded the 16 T cell receptor beta chains listed below, sequenced in a study of blood T cell repertoires in COVID-19. Using immunoSEQ multiplex PCR, the repertoire was profiled, and TCRdb retains in-frame clones only, with some absent. The data contain about 170,000 clones, 87% of them singletons. The sequenced sample was peripheral blood. All receptors derive from a woman between 50 and 59 years old with acute or convalescent COVID-19.

The genes are TRBV5-4 and TRBJ1-6, with D possibly matching TRBD1 (6 bases). Between the trimmed V and J ends, which lost 2 bases and 8 bases, there was a span of 11 bases. CDR1 is SGHNT, CDR2 YYREEE, per germline (reference sequence). CDR3 length equals 14 residues. The CDR3 DNA follows: TGTGCCAGCAGCTTAGCGGGGGCGCATTCACCCCTCCACTTT. Translated: CASSLAGAHSPLHF.

V and J are TRBV28 and TRBJ2-7; TRBD1 is a possible D gene (6 bases). The CDR3 has 15 residues. Germline V CDR1 and CDR2: MDHEN, SYDVKM. Trimming shortened V by 2 bases and J by 4 bases, and 15 bases separated the two germline ends. CDR3 region: CASSLIRWGQYEQYF. Here the CDR3 DNA reads TGTGCCAGCAGTTTAATTCGTTGGGGGCAGTACGAGCAGTACTTC. Combining the CDR3 with reference TRBV28 and TRBJ2-7 gives the whole variable domain DVKVTQSSRYLVKRTGEKVFLECVQDMDHENMFWYRQDPGLGLRLIYFSYDVKMKEKGDIPEGYSVSREKKERFSLILESASTNQTSMYLCASSLIRWGQYEQYFGPGTRLTVT.

This clone was recorded once. The V call is TRBV24-1, the J call TRBJ1-2; tentatively, D is TRBD1 (6 bases). V lost 9 bases to trimming and J lost 1 base, with 8 bases between them. Per the germline V gene, CDR1 is KGHDR and CDR2 is SFDVKD. This CDR3 has 12 amino acids. CDR3 in DNA: TGTGCCACCCTGGACAGTAACTATGGCTACACCTTC. This codes for CATLDSNYGYTF.

The chain carries TRBV2 and TRBJ2-5; 7 bases are shared with TRBD1. The trim removed 10 bases at V and 1 base at J, leaving 18 bases unmatched. Germline CDR1 is SNHLY and CDR2 is FYNNEI. The CDR3 covers 17 residues. CDR3 nucleotide sequence: TGTGCCACTCAGATATTCCCCACAGGGGTGGGCCAAGAGACCCAGTACTTC. Protein product: CATQIFPTGVGQETQYF. The entire variable domain, with the rest obtained from reference TRBV2 and TRBJ2-5, is as follows: EPEVTQTPSHQVTQMGQEVILRCVPISNHLYFYWYRQILGQKVEFLVSFYNNEISEKSEIFDDQFSVERPDGSNFTLKIRSTKLEDSAMYFCATQIFPTGVGQETQYFGPGTRLLVL.

V gene TRBV13 combines with J gene TRBJ1-6; possibly TRBD1 for D (6 bases). The ends were cut back, 5 bases at V and 9 bases at J, with 11 bases in the middle. This CDR3 comprises 13 residues. From germline, CDR1 is PRHDT and CDR2 FYEKMQ (reference sequence). The chain's CDR3 is CASSETGLSPLHF. CDR3 DNA sequence: TGTGCCAGCAGCGAAACAGGGCTTTCACCCCTCCACTTT.

The J gene is TRBJ1-6, the V gene TRBV7-2; D unresolved. Per germline, CDR1 SGHTA and CDR2 FQGNSA. This CDR3 contains 15 residues. V dropped 7 bases and J dropped 9 bases, with 19 bases sitting between them. The CDR3 sequence: CASTAGDKTPSPLHF. CDR3 bases: TGTGCCAGCACCGCGGGCGACAAAACCCCTTCACCCCTCCACTTT. The entire variable domain, with the rest obtained from reference TRBV7-2 and TRBJ1-6, is as follows: GAGVSQSPSNKVTEKGKDVELRCDPISGHTALYWYRQSLGQGLEFLIYFQGNSAPDKSGLPSDRFSAERTGGSVSTLTIQRTQQEDSAVYLCASTAGDKTPSPLHFGNGTRLTVT.

This clone was picked up a small number of times. CDR3 region: CATSVPLNEQYF. The CDR3 bases are TGTGCCACCAGTGTTCCCCTAAACGAGCAGTACTTC. This chain uses TRBV24-1 with TRBJ2-7; D unresolved. V was pared by 5 bases and J by 5 bases, with 9 bases between. The CDR3 is made up of 12 amino acids. Germline V lookup: CDR1 KGHDR, CDR2 SFDVKD.

The V and J genes are TRBV7-2 and TRBJ2-2; 9 bases are a match to TRBD2. Unmatched junction bases numbered 8, after V lost 1 base and J lost 5 bases. Germline assignment: CDR1 SGHTA and CDR2 FQGNSA. This CDR3 region has 17 residues. CDR3 region: CASSLVGSGGPTGELFF. The CDR3 DNA is TGTGCCAGCAGCTTAGTAGGTAGCGGGGGCCCGACCGGGGAGCTGTTTTTT.

The chain employs TRBV7-8 and TRBJ1-1; D gene uncertain. Germline V lookup: CDR1 SGHVS, CDR2 FQNEAQ. The CDR3 length is 15 residues. V lost 6 bases, J lost 3 bases, and 17 bases lay in between. The CDR3 loop is CASSPGVGSYTEAFF. Here the CDR3 DNA reads TGTGCCAGCAGTCCTGGCGTTGGGAGTTACACTGAAGCTTTCTTT.

V gene TRBV4-2 combines with J gene TRBJ1-2; tentative D call: TRBD1 (6 bases). Trimming cost V 4 bases and J 1 base, with 19 bases left between them. In germline, CDR1 is LGHNA, CDR2 YNFKEQ. CDR3 size: 17 residues. The CDR3 DNA reads TGTGCCAGCAGCCCCCACCGGGACACCCAAAATAACTATGGCTACACCTTC. Protein product: CASSPHRDTQNNYGYTF.

This clone appeared once. The gene calls are TRBV19 and TRBJ1-2; 7 bases are a match to TRBD1. This CDR3 region has 14 residues. Germline values: CDR1 LNHDA, CDR2 SQIVND (reference sequence). V was clipped by 7 bases and J by 0 bases; unmatched bases: 5. This CDR3 reads CASIPGTANYGYTF. The CDR3 coding sequence is TGTGCCAGTATACCTGGGACAGCTAACTATGGCTACACCTTC.

This chain uses TRBV29-1 with TRBJ2-5; the D gene is possibly TRBD1 (5 bases). The CDR3 is 14 amino acids. Trimming shortened V by 3 bases and J by 4 bases, and 15 bases separated the two germline ends. Germline V gene sequence: CDR1 SQVTM, CDR2 ANQGSEA. The CDR3 here is CSVDRQGTGETQYF. The CDR3 DNA reads TGCAGCGTTGATAGGCAGGGTACCGGAGAGACCCAGTACTTC.

This chain connects TRBV5-4 to TRBJ1-1; 8 bases line up with TRBD1. The CDR3 loop spans 15 amino acids. V lost 5 bases and J lost 8; bases outside the gene matches: 14. The germline gives CDR1 SGHNT, CDR2 YYREEE (reference sequence). The CDR3 loop is CASRYRDRNPWEAFF. The DNA for the CDR3 is TGTGCCAGCAGGTACCGGGACAGGAACCCTTGGGAAGCTTTCTTT.

The chain couples TRBV7-2 to TRBJ1-5, with 8 bases that match TRBD1. The CDR3 sequence is 15 residues long. CDR1 and CDR2 (germline): SGHTA, FQGNSA. V trimming: 5 bases; J trimming: 7 bases; junction bases outside the gene matches: 10. CDR3 sequence: CASSPFTGGDQPQHF. CDR3 sequence (DNA): TGTGCCAGCAGCCCCTTCACAGGGGGGGACCAGCCCCAGCATTTT.

The V gene is TRBV7-9, the J gene TRBJ1-2; 9 bases are a match to TRBD1. The CDR3 runs 15 residues. Germline trimming cut 10 bases from V and 3 bases from J; bases unmatched to any gene: 12. The germline CDR1 and CDR2 sequences are SEHNR and FQNEAQ (reference sequence). The CDR3 DNA follows: TGTGCCACCGACCCATGGGACAGGGATGACTATGGCTACACCTTC. Translated, it gives CATDPWDRDDYGYTF.

This clone was counted only a few times. V gene TRBV6-1 combines with J gene TRBJ2-6, with TRBD1 as a possible D gene (7 bases). The V end was cut by 4 bases, the J end by 4 bases, with 14 bases between. CDR1 is MNHNS, CDR2 SASEGT, per germline. The CDR3 is made up of 16 amino acids. The CDR3 protein is CASSAAEGAGANVLTF. In nucleotides, the CDR3 is TGTGCCAGCAGTGCTGCGGAGGGGGCGGGGGCCAACGTCCTGACTTTC.